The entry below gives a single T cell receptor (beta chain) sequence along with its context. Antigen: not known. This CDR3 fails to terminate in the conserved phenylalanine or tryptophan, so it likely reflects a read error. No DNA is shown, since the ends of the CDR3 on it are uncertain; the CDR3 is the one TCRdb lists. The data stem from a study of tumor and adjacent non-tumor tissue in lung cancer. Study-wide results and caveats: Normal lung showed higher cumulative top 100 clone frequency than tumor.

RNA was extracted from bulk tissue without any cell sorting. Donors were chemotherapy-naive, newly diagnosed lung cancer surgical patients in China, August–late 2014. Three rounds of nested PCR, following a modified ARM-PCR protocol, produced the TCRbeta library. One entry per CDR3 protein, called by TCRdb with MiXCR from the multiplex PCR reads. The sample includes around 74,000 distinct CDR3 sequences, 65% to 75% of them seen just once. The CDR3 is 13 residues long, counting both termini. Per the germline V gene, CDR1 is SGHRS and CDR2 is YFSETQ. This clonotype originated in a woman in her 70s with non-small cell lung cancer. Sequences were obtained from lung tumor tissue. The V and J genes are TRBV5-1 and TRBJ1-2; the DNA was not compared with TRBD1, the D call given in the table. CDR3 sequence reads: CASSFTGNYGFTL.